Listed here is a single TCR beta chain. The CDR3 covers 14 residues. Germline CDR1 is SGHRS and CDR2 is YFSETQ. Between the trimmed V and J ends, which lost 0 bases and 2 bases, there was a span of 7 bases. The record originates from a study of immune evolution from preneoplasia to lung adenocarcinoma. Some clones are missing from TCRdb's copy, which holds only in-frame ones; the method was immunoSEQ multiplex PCR. Of roughly 35,000 clones detected, roughly four fifths appear once; the ten largest clones hold approximately 6.1%. What was sequenced was FFPE invasive lung adenocarcinoma tissue. This receptor was taken from a person in their 60s with lung adenocarcinoma. The chain links TRBV5-1 to TRBJ2-3; unclear D gene. The CDR3 protein is CASSLGVTTDTQYF. The CDR3, as DNA: TGCGCCAGCAGCTTGGGGGTCACCACAGATACGCAGTATTTT.